The 14 T cell receptor beta chains listed next were all sequenced from one sample in a study of radiotherapy plus CTLA-4 blockade in lung cancer. The assay was immunoSEQ multiplex PCR, and TCRdb's table has in-frame clones only and misses some. Of roughly 50,000 clones listed, around 80% are singletons. Material: peripheral blood, obtained from a patient treated with radiotherapy plus ipilimumab. The receptor source for this set is a human donor with non-small cell lung cancer who had a partial response to radiotherapy plus ipilimumab.

V gene TRBV9 combines with J gene TRBJ1-2; D not resolved. The germline V and J ends were trimmed by 4 bases and 3 bases, with 10 bases remaining between them. The CDR3 covers 13 residues. In germline, CDR1 is SGDLS, CDR2 YYNGEE. CDR3 loop: CASSFDGDYGYTF. CDR3 DNA: TGTGCCAGCAGCTTCGACGGAGACTATGGCTACACCTTC.

This chain connects TRBV4-2 to TRBJ2-5, with 10 bases lining up with TRBD1. V dropped 3 bases and J dropped 5; count of bases not matched to a gene: 6. Germline V lookup: CDR1 LGHNA, CDR2 YNFKEQ. The CDR3 covers 15 residues. In DNA, the CDR3 is TGTGCCAGCAGCCAGGACGGGACAGGGGTCGAGACCCAGTACTTC. Translating gives CASSQDGTGVETQYF.

This clone appeared a few times. The genes are TRBV5-5 and TRBJ1-1; possible D gene TRBD1, 6 bases. Trimming cost V 1 base and J 6 bases, with 10 bases left between them. The CDR3 runs 13 residues. The germline V gene has CDR1 SGHKS and CDR2 YYEKEE (reference sequence). The CDR3 region has the DNA TGTGCCAGCAGCTTGCAGGGGATTGCTGAAGCTTTCTTT. It translates to CASSLQGIAEAFF.

The chain employs TRBV7-3 and TRBJ2-3; TRBD2 matches 9 bases. The germline V gene has CDR1 SGHTA and CDR2 FQGTGA. CDR3 length: 13 amino acids. The junction had 7 bases not matched to a gene; V was cut back by 5 bases and J by 10 bases. The CDR3 loop reads CASSRGGGNAQYF. CDR3 nucleotide sequence: TGTGCCAGCAGCCGCGGGGGGGGTAATGCGCAGTATTTT.

V is TRBV19 and J is TRBJ1-6; 9 bases align to TRBD1. J lost 8 bases, V lost 8 bases, and 4 bases had no gene match. The CDR3 has 13 amino acids. CDR1 and CDR2 from the germline V gene are LNHDA and SQIVND (reference sequence). This CDR3 reads CASSDRGDSPLHF. The CDR3 nucleotides are TGTGCCAGTTCGGACAGGGGCGATTCACCCCTCCACTTT.

The rearrangement links TRBV6-6 to TRBJ1-2; no clear D gene. This CDR3 contains 15 residues. The V end lost 6 bases, the J end lost 3 bases, and 17 bases lay between the germline ends. Germline CDR1 reads MNHNY; CDR2 reads SVGAGI (reference sequence). The CDR3, as DNA: TGTGCCAGCAGCAACATGAGGGTCTTAGACTATGGCTACACCTTC. It codes for CASSNMRVLDYGYTF.

This sequence joins TRBV6-6 and TRBJ1-1; TRBD1 matches at 7 bases. Germline loops: CDR1 MNHNY, CDR2 SVGAGI (reference sequence). This CDR3 spans 14 amino acids. V lost 6 bases and J lost 2; bases outside the gene matches: 6. CDR3 protein: CASRFGQANTEAFF. In DNA form, the CDR3 reads TGTGCCAGCAGATTTGGACAGGCTAACACTGAAGCTTTCTTT.

V gene TRBV5-1 combines with J gene TRBJ2-5; 8 bases are a match to TRBD2. Trimming removed 4 bases from V and 3 bases from J; junction bases left unmatched: 8. Per germline, CDR1 SGHRS and CDR2 YFSETQ. The CDR3 runs 15 residues. The CDR3 loop is CASSGNGAGEETQYF. The CDR3 nucleotides read TGCGCCAGCAGCGGAAACGGAGCGGGGGAAGAGACCCAGTACTTC. The full variable domain, with the rest looked up from reference TRBV5-1 and TRBJ2-5, is KAGVTQTPRYLIKTRGQQVTLSCSPISGHRSVSWYQQTPGQGLQFLFEYFSETQRNKGNFPGRFSGRQFSNSRSEMNVSTLELGDSALYLCASSGNGAGEETQYFGPGTRLLVL.

The gene calls are TRBV5-5 and TRBJ1-4; 8 positions match TRBD1. The germline CDR1 and CDR2 sequences are SGHKS and YYEKEE (reference sequence). The CDR3 has 16 amino acids. V was pared by 3 bases and J by 7 bases, with 11 bases of the junction left unmatched. In DNA form, the CDR3 reads TGTGCCAGCAGCTCCAGACTGACAGGGGCGGGTGAAAAACTGTTTTTT. This gives the protein CASSSRLTGAGEKLFF.

The V call is TRBV19, the J call TRBJ1-2, with 10 bases lining up with TRBD1. Trimming cost V 3 bases and J 6 bases; bases outside gene matches: 4. The CDR3 is 14 amino acids. Germline-derived CDR1 and CDR2 are LNHDA and SQIVND (reference sequence). CDR3 in DNA: TGTGCCAGTAGTATCGACAGGGGGCAGGATGGCTACACCTTC. It yields the protein CASSIDRGQDGYTF. Combining the CDR3 with reference TRBV19 and TRBJ1-2 gives the whole variable domain DGGITQSPKYLFRKEGQNVTLSCEQNLNHDAMYWYRQDPGQGLRLIYYSQIVNDFQKGDIAEGYSVSREKKESFPLTVTSAQKNPTAFYLCASSIDRGQDGYTFGSGTRLTVV.

This clone was observed once. V and J are TRBV29-1 and TRBJ1-1, with 7 bases that match TRBD1. Trimming cost V 6 bases and J 0 bases; bases outside gene matches: 1. This CDR3 contains 12 residues. CDR1 SQVTM and CDR2 ANQGSEA come from the germline V gene. The chain's CDR3 is CSVDRVNTEAFF. CDR3 coding DNA: TGCAGCGTCGACAGGGTGAACACTGAAGCTTTCTTT.

The chain carries TRBV5-4 and TRBJ2-3; perhaps TRBD1 as D (5 bases). Trimming left V 0 bases short and J 2 bases short, with 13 bases between. This CDR3 contains 16 residues. Per germline, CDR1 SGHNT and CDR2 YYREEE (reference sequence). The CDR3 reads CASSLARTPITDTQYF. The CDR3, as DNA: TGTGCCAGCAGCTTGGCTCGGACACCCATCACAGATACGCAGTATTTT.

The chain carries TRBV6-1 and TRBJ1-4, with D tentatively TRBD1 (5 bases). V was pared by 8 bases and J by 8 bases, with 12 bases between. The CDR3 spans 12 residues. Germline assignment: CDR1 MNHNS and CDR2 SASEGT. The CDR3 spells CASRGDGEKLFF. CDR3 bases: TGTGCCAGCCGGGGGGACGGGGAAAAACTGTTTTTT.

J is TRBJ1-4 and V is TRBV6-1; 9 nucleotides align to TRBD1. This CDR3 contains 14 residues. V shed 6 bases, J shed 6 bases, and the junction held 5 bases outside the gene matches. Germline V lookup: CDR1 MNHNS, CDR2 SASEGT. This CDR3 reads CASSAGTGYEKLFF. As DNA, the CDR3 is TGTGCCAGCAGCGCCGGGACAGGGTATGAAAAACTGTTTTTT.